These 13 T cell receptor beta chains were sequenced from one sample in a study of blood T cell repertoires in COVID-19. Libraries were prepared by immunoSEQ multiplex PCR; TCRdb keeps only in-frame clonotypes and omits some of them. The sample carries about 290,000 clones, 89% recorded once. Input material: peripheral blood. The receptors were sampled from a woman aged 40 to 55 who had recovered from COVID-19.

This clone was seen only once. J is TRBJ2-1 and V is TRBV11-2; TRBD1 might be the D (6 bases). The CDR3 totals 18 residues. Deletions cut 3 bases from V and 3 bases from J, with 21 bases between. CDR1 is SGHAT, CDR2 FQNNGV, per germline. CDR3 sequence reads: CASSFDLADRIFYNEQFF. In DNA, the CDR3 is TGTGCCAGCAGCTTCGATTTGGCGGACAGAATATTCTACAATGAGCAGTTCTTC. The complete variable domain, with remaining parts taken from reference TRBV11-2 and TRBJ2-1, reads EAGVAQSPRYKIIEKRQSVAFWCNPISGHATLYWYQQILGQGPKLLIQFQNNGVVDDSQLPKDRFSAERLKGVDSTLKIQPAKLEDSAVYLCASSFDLADRIFYNEQFFGPGTRLTVL.

V and J are TRBV27 and TRBJ2-5, with TRBD2 matching over 11 bases. Trimming took 5 bases from V and 5 from J; bases not matched to a gene: 22. Per germline, CDR1 MNHEY and CDR2 SMNVEV (reference sequence). The CDR3 consists of 20 residues. The CDR3 is CASSPRTSGQYEVTVETQYF. CDR3 bases: TGTGCCAGCAGTCCTCGGACTAGCGGGCAATATGAGGTAACTGTGGAGACCCAGTACTTC.

The CDR3 nucleotides read TGCGCCAGCAGCTTGGTTAGGTCTAGCGGCCCAGATACGCAGTATTTT. This translates into CASSLVRSSGPDTQYF. V and J are TRBV5-1 and TRBJ2-3, with 7 bases aligning to TRBD2. CDR1 SGHRS and CDR2 YFSETQ come from the germline V gene. The CDR3 spans 16 residues. Trimming cost V 0 bases and J 4 bases; bases outside gene matches: 8.

Concerning this clone: In the same sample, other DNA sequences code for this CDR3. The V gene is TRBV3-1 (or the pseudogene TRBV3-2), the J gene TRBJ2-3, with 10 bases matching TRBD2. Germline CDR1 reads LGHDT; CDR2 reads YNNKEL (reference sequence). J was trimmed by 4 bases and V by 0 bases; bases with no gene match: 10. The CDR3 is 18 residues long. CDR3 in amino acids: CASSQEGFQAGGADTQYF. CDR3 sequence (DNA): TGTGCCAGCAGCCAAGAGGGGTTTCAAGCGGGAGGGGCAGATACGCAGTATTTT.

V usage is TRBV19 and J usage is TRBJ2-1; the D gene is possibly TRBD2 (6 bases). Germline V lookup: CDR1 LNHDA, CDR2 SQIVND (reference sequence). This CDR3 is 17 amino acids long. V lost 1 base and J lost 0, with 13 bases in between. This CDR3 is CASSIAASGPSYNEQFF. The CDR3 DNA reads as TGTGCCAGTAGTATAGCGGCCAGCGGGCCCTCCTACAATGAGCAGTTCTTC.

The CDR3, as DNA: TGTGCCAGCTCCCTCATCGGGCACCCAGAGGGCTCTGGAAACACCATATATTTT. As protein: CASSLIGHPEGSGNTIYF. This chain links TRBV18 with TRBJ1-3; D is unclear. The CDR3 covers 18 residues. Germline V gives CDR1 KGHSH, CDR2 LQKENI. V was pared by 6 bases and J by 0 bases, with 21 bases between. Full variable domain (rest looked up from reference TRBV18 and TRBJ1-3): NAGVMQNPRHLVRRRGQEARLRCSPMKGHSHVYWYRQLPEEGLKFMVYLQKENIIDESGMPKERFSAEFPKEGPSILRIQQVVRGDSAAYFCASSLIGHPEGSGNTIYFGEGSWLTVV.

CDR3 in amino acids: CATKLPDRNYEQYF. CDR3 in DNA: TGTGCCACCAAATTGCCGGACAGGAACTACGAGCAGTACTTC. The gene calls are TRBV24-1 and TRBJ2-7; 7 bases match TRBD1. CDR1 and CDR2 from the germline V gene are KGHDR and SFDVKD. V lost 8 bases and J lost 3; bases outside the gene matches: 9. This CDR3 region has 14 residues.

About this clone itself: The same CDR3 also results from other DNA sequences found in this sample. The chain links TRBV30 to TRBJ2-5, with D possibly being TRBD2 (5 bases). The CDR3 loop spans 11 amino acids. CDR1 GTSNPN and CDR2 SVGIG come from the germline V gene (reference sequence). V shed 2 bases and J shed 5 bases, with 6 bases lying between them. The CDR3 DNA reads TGTGCCTGGAGTCGCGGGGAGACCCAGTACTTC. It is translated as CAWSRGETQYF.

The chain carries TRBV24-1 and TRBJ2-7; tentatively, D is TRBD2 (5 bases). This CDR3 has 15 residues. Germline lookup yields CDR1 KGHDR and CDR2 SFDVKD. With 5 bases removed from V and 5 bases from J, the gap between germline ends came to 18 bases. The chain's CDR3 is CATSGEGGGENEQYF. The CDR3 DNA reads TGTGCCACCAGTGGCGAGGGCGGCGGAGAGAACGAGCAGTACTTC.

J is TRBJ2-1 and V is TRBV3-1 (or the pseudogene TRBV3-2), with 9 bases lining up with TRBD2. The CDR3 consists of 16 residues. After removal of 5 bases from V and 0 bases from J, the junction contained 5 bases not matched to a gene. Germline V CDR1 and CDR2: LGHDT, YNNKEL (reference sequence). CDR3 sequence reads: CASSDRLAASYNEQFF. CDR3 bases: TGTGCCAGCAGCGACCGACTAGCGGCCTCCTACAATGAGCAGTTCTTC.

This sequence joins TRBV21-1 and TRBJ1-5; the D call TRBD1 from the table was never checked on the DNA. TRBV21-1 is a known pseudogene. The CDR3 loop spans 13 amino acids. This CDR3 is CASSTGINQPQHF. The CDR3 nucleotides are TGTGCCAGCAGCACAGGGATCAATCAGCCCCAGCATTTT.

This clone has a handful of counts. The chain links TRBV6-1 to TRBJ2-2, with 9 positions matching TRBD2. CDR1 MNHNS and CDR2 SASEGT come from the germline V gene. This CDR3 region has 14 residues. The V segment lost 3 bases and the J segment 5 bases; nucleotides outside the gene matches: 1. CDR3 in DNA: TGTGCCAGCAGTGATCTAGCGGGGACCGGGGAGCTGTTTTTT. Translation gives CASSDLAGTGELFF.

The chain uses TRBV5-1 and TRBJ1-5; 7 bases match TRBD1. Germline V gene data show CDR1 as SGHRS and CDR2 as YFSETQ. V was clipped by 3 bases and J by 7 bases; unmatched bases: 7. The CDR3 covers 14 residues. This CDR3 reads CASSSTGLPQPQHF. The CDR3 DNA sequence: TGCGCCAGCAGCTCGACAGGGCTACCCCAGCCCCAGCATTTT.